This TCR beta chain was profiled in a study of regulatory dendritic cells for organ transplantation. General study results and limits: Memory CD8+ clonal expansion seemed more limited with regulatory than mature dendritic cells. Among resting subsets, memory CD8+ cells contained the most alloreactive clonotypes.

The V end lost 1 base, the J end lost 6 bases, and 12 bases lay between the germline ends. This CDR3 has 14 amino acids. CDR1 and CDR2 (germline): KGHSH, LQKENI. CFSE-labeled sorted T cells met regulatory or mature dendritic cells for about five days. This clone was recorded a few times. Its antigen is as yet unknown. The data were produced by immunoSEQ multiplex PCR, yet TCRdb's version contains in-frame clones alone and is incomplete. The profile covers under 9,000 clones, with less than 75% appearing a single time and 3.7% taken by the ten largest. The sequenced sample was memory CD4+ T cells from blood cultured with dendritic cells. Indicated subset: CD45RO+ memory T cells. The V call is TRBV18, the J call TRBJ1-1; D gene uncertain. The sequence came from a human donor in good health. The CDR3 nucleotides are TGTGCCAGCTCACCACGGCAGGCCCTATCTGAAGCTTTCTTT. Translating it yields CASSPRQALSEAFF.